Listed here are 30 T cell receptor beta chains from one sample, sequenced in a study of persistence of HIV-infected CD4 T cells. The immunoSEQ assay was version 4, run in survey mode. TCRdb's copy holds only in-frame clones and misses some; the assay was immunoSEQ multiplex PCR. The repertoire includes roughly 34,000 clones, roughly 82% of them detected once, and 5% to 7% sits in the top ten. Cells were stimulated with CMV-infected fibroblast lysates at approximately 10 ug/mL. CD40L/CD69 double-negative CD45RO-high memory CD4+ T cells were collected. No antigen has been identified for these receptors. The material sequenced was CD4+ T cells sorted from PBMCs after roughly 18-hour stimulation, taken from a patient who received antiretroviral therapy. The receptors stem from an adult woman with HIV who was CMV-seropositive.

CDR3 in DNA: TGCGCCAGCAGTGGCAAACTCGGCACTGAAGCTTTCTTT. Residues: CASSGKLGTEAFF. This chain uses TRBV10-1 with TRBJ1-1, with D uncertain. This CDR3 has 13 amino acids. V was clipped by 4 bases and J by 4 bases, with 10 bases between them. The germline V gene encodes CDR1 WNHNN and CDR2 SYGVQD (reference sequence).

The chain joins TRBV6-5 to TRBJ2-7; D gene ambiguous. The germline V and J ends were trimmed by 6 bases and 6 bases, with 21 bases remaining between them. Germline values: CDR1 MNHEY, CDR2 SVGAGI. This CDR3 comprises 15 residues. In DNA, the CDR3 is TGTGCCAGCAGCGGTACCGGCCGAGGAAGGGCCGAGCAGTACTTC. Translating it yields CASSGTGRGRAEQYF.

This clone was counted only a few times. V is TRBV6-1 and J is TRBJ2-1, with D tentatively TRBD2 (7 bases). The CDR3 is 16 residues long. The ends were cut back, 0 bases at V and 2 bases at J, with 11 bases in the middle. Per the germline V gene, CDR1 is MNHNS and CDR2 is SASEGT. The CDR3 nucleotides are TGTGCCAGCAGTGAAGCGGGGGGGACAACCTACAATGAGCAGTTCTTC. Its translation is CASSEAGGTTYNEQFF.

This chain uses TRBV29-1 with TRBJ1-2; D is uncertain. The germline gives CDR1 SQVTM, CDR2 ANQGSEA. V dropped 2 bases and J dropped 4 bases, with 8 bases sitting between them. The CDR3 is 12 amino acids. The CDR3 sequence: CSVEYRAYGYTF. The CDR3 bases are TGCAGCGTTGAATACAGAGCCTATGGCTACACCTTC. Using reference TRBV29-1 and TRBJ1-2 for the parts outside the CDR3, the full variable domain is SAVISQKPSRDICQRGTSLTIQCQVDSQVTMMFWYRQQPGQSLTLIATANQGSEATYESGFVIDKFPISRPNLTFSTLTVSNMSPEDSSIYLCSVEYRAYGYTFGSGTRLTVV.

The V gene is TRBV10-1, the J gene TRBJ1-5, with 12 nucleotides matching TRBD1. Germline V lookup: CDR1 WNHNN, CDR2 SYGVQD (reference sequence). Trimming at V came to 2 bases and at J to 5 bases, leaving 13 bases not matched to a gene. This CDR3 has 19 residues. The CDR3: CASSEVPRDRGRRDQPQHF. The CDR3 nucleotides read TGCGCCAGCAGTGAGGTCCCACGGGACAGGGGGCGAAGAGATCAGCCCCAGCATTTT.

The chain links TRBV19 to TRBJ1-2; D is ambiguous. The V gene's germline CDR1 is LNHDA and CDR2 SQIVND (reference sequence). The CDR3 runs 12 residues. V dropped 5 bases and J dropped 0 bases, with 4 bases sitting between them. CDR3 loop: CASSGANYGYTF. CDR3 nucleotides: TGTGCCAGTAGTGGCGCTAACTATGGCTACACCTTC.

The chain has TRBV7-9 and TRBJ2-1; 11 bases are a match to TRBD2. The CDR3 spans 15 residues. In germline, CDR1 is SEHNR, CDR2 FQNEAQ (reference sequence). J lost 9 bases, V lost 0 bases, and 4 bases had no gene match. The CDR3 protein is CASSLAGTSGIEQFF. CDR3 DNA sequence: TGTGCCAGCAGCTTAGCCGGGACTAGCGGTATTGAGCAGTTCTTC.

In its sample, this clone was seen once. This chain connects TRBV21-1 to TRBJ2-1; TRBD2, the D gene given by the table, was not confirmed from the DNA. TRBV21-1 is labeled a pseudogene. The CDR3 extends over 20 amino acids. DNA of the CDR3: TGTGCCAGCAGCCAAGGGGGGGAACGGCTAGCGGGAGCCATTTACAATGAGCAGTTCTTC. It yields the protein CASSQGGERLAGAIYNEQFF.

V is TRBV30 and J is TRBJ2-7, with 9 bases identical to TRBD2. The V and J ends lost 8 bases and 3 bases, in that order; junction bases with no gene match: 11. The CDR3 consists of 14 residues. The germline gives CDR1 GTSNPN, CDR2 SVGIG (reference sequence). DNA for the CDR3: TGTGCCGGCGCCAGGGGCGGGGGGGACTACGAGCAGTACTTC. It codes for CAGARGGGDYEQYF.

CDR3 bases: TGTGCCAGCAGTTTAGGTCAGGGGAGCGGCTACACCTTC. Protein product: CASSLGQGSGYTF. This chain joins TRBV27 and TRBJ1-2; perhaps TRBD1 as D (6 bases). The CDR3 sequence is 13 residues long. V lost 2 bases to trimming and J lost 8 bases, with 12 bases between them. Germline lookup yields CDR1 MNHEY and CDR2 SMNVEV (reference sequence).

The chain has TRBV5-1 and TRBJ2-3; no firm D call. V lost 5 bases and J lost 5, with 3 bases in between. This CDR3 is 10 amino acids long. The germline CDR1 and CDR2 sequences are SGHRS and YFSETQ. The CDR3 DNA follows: TGCGCCAGCAGAGGAGATACGCAGTATTTT. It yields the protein CASRGDTQYF.

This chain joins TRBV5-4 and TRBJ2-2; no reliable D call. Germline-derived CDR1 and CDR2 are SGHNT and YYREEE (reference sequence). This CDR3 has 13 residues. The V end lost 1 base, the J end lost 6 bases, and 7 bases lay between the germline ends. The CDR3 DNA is TGTGCCAGCAGCTTGAATACTCCCGGGGAGCTGTTTTTT. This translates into CASSLNTPGELFF.

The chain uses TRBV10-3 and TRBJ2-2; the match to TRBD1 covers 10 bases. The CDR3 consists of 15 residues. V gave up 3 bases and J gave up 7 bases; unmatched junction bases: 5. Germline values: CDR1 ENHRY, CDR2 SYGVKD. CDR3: CAISDGTGANGELFF. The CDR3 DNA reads TGTGCCATCAGTGATGGGACAGGGGCGAACGGGGAGCTGTTTTTT.

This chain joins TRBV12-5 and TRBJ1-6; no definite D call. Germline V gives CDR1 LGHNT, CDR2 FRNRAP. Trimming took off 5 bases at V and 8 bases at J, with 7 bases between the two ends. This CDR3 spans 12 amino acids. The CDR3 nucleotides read TGTGCTAGTGGTGCCGAGTATTCACCCCTCCACTTT. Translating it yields CASGAEYSPLHF. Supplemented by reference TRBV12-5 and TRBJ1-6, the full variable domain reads DARVTQTPRHKVTEMGQEVTMRCQPILGHNTVFWYRQTMMQGLELLAYFRNRAPLDDSGMPKDRFSAEMPDATLATLKIQPSEPRDSAVYFCASGAEYSPLHFGNGTRLTVT.

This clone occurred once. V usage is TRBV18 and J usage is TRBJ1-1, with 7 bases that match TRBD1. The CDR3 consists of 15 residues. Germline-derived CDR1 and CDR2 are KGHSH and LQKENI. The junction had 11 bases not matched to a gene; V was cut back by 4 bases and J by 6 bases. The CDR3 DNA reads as TGTGCCAGCTCACTGGGGGAGGGGGCAATCTCTGAAGCTTTCTTT. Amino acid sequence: CASSLGEGAISEAFF.

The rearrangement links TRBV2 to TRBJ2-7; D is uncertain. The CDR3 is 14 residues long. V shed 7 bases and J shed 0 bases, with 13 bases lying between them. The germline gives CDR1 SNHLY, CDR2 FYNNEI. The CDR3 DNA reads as TGTGCCAGCACCGGGTTCTCCTCCTCCTACGAGCAGTACTTC. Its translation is CASTGFSSSYEQYF. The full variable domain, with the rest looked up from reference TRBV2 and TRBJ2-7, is EPEVTQTPSHQVTQMGQEVILRCVPISNHLYFYWYRQILGQKVEFLVSFYNNEISEKSEIFDDQFSVERPDGSNFTLKIRSTKLEDSAMYFCASTGFSSSYEQYFGPGTRLTVT.

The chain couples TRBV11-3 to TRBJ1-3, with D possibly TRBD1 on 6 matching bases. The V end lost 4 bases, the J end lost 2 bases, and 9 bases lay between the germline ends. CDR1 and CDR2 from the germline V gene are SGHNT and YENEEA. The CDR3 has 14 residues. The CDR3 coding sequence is TGTGCCAGCAGCTCCACAGGGACTGGAAACACCATATATTTT. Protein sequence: CASSSTGTGNTIYF.

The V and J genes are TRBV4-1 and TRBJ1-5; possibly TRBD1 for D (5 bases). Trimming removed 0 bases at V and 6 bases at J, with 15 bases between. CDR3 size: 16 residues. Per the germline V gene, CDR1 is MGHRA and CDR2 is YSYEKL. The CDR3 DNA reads TGCGCCAGCAGCCAAGAGCGGCGCCAGGGTGGTCAGCCCCAGCATTTT. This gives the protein CASSQERRQGGQPQHF.

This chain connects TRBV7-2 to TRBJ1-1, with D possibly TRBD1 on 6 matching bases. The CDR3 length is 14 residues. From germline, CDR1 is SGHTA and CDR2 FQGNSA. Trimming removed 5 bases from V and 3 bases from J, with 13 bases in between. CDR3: CASSPGQRDTEAFF. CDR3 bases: TGTGCCAGCAGCCCCGGACAGAGAGACACTGAAGCTTTCTTT.

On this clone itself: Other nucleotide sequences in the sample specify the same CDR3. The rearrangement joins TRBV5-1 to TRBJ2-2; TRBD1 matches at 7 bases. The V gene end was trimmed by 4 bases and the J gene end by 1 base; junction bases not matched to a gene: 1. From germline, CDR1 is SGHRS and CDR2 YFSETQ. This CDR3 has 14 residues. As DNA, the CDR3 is TGCGCCAGCAGCACAGGGGAGAACACCGGGGAGCTGTTTTTT. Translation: CASSTGENTGELFF.

CDR3 amino acids: CASSQDTGEEKLFF. DNA for the CDR3: TGCGCCAGCAGCCAAGATACAGGGGAAGAAAAACTGTTTTTT. V gene TRBV4-3 combines with J gene TRBJ1-4, with 7 bases aligning to TRBD1. Germline V gene sequence: CDR1 LGHNA, CDR2 YSLEER. The V segment lost 0 bases and the J segment 8 bases; nucleotides outside the gene matches: 3. There are 14 residues in the CDR3.

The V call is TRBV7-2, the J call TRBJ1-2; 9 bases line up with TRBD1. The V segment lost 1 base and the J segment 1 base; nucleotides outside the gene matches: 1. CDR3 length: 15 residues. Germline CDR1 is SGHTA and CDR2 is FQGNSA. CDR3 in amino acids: CASSLVDRGNYGYTF. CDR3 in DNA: TGTGCCAGCAGCTTAGTGGACAGGGGTAACTATGGCTACACCTTC. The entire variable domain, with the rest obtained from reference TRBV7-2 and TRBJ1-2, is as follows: GAGVSQSPSNKVTEKGKDVELRCDPISGHTALYWYRQSLGQGLEFLIYFQGNSAPDKSGLPSDRFSAERTGGSVSTLTIQRTQQEDSAVYLCASSLVDRGNYGYTFGSGTRLTVV.

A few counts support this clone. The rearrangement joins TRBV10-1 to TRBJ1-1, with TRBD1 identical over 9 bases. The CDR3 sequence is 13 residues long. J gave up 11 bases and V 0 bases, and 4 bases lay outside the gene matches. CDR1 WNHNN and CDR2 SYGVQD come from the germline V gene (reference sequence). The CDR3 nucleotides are TGCGCCAGCAGTGAGTCCGGGACAGGGAGGGCTTTCTTT. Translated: CASSESGTGRAFF.

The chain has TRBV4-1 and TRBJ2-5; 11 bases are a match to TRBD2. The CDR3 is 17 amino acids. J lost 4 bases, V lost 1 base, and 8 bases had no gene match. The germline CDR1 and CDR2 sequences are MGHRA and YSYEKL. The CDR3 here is CASSQGVAGGPGETQYF. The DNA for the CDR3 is TGCGCCAGCAGCCAAGGGGTAGCGGGAGGGCCTGGAGAGACCCAGTACTTC.

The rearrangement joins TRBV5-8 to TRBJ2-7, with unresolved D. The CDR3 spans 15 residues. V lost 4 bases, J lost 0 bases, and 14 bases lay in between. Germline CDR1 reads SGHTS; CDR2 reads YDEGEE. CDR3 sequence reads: CASSLWAATSYEQYF. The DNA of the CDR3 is TGTGCCAGCAGCCTCTGGGCGGCAACCTCCTACGAGCAGTACTTC.

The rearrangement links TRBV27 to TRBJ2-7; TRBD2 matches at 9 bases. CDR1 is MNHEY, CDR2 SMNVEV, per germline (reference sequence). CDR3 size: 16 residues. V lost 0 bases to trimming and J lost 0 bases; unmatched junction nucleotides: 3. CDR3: CASSLSASGNSYEQYF. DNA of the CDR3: TGTGCCAGCAGTTTATCGGCTAGCGGGAACTCCTACGAGCAGTACTTC.

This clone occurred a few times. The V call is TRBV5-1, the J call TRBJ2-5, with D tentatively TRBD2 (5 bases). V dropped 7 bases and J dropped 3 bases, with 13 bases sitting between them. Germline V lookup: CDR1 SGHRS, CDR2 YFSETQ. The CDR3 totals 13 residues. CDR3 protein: CASVQTGKETQYF. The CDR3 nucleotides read TGCGCCAGCGTACAAACGGGAAAAGAGACCCAGTACTTC.

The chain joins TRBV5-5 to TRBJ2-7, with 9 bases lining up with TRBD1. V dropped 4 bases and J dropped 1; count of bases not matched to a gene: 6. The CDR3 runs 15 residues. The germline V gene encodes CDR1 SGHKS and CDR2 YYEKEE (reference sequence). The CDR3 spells CASSLGTGSSYEQYF. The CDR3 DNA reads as TGTGCCAGCAGCCTTGGGACAGGGAGTTCCTACGAGCAGTACTTC.

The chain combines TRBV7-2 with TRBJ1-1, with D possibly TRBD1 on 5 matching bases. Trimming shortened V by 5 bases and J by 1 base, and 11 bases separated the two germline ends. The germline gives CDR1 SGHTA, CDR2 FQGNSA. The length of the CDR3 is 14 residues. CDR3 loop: CASSPQAGNTEAFF. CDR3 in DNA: TGTGCCAGCAGCCCACAGGCAGGGAACACTGAAGCTTTCTTT. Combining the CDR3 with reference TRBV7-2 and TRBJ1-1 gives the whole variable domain GAGVSQSPSNKVTEKGKDVELRCDPISGHTALYWYRQSLGQGLEFLIYFQGNSAPDKSGLPSDRFSAERTGGSVSTLTIQRTQQEDSAVYLCASSPQAGNTEAFFGQGTRLTVV.

CDR3 DNA sequence: TGTGCCAGCAGCTTGCCGGACATTCTCCCCAGGGGGGAGAACGAAAAACTGTTTTTT. This sequence encodes CASSLPDILPRGENEKLFF. This chain connects TRBV7-3 to TRBJ1-4; 7 bases match TRBD1. Unmatched junction bases numbered 21, after V lost 3 bases and J lost 8 bases. The CDR3 is 19 amino acids. The germline gives CDR1 SGHTA, CDR2 FQGTGA.